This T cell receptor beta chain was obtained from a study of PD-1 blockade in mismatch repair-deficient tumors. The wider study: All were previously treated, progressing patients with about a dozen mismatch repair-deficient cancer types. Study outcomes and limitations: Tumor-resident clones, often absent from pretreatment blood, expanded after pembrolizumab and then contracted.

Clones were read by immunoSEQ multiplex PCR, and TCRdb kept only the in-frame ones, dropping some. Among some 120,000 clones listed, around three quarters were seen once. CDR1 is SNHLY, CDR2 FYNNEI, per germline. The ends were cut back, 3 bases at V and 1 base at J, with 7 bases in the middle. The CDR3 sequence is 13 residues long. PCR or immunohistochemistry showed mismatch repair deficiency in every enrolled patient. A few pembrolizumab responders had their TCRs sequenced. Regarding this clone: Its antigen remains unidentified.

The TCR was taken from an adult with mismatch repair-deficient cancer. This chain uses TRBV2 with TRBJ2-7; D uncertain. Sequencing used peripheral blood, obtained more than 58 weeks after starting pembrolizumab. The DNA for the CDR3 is TGTGCCAGCAGTGACCGGCTGTCCTACGAGCAGTACTTC. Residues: CASSDRLSYEQYF.